This T cell receptor beta chain was captured in a study of Graves' ophthalmopathy and Graves' hyperthyroidism. This clonotype was seen many times. The sequenced template was RNA, covering the TCR beta CDR3 region. After a first-round RT-PCR with HTBI primers, a second-round multiplex PCR was run. Each CDR3 protein gets one entry after TCRdb re-called the multiplex PCR reads with MiXCR. Among 360,000 or so distinct CDR3 sequences, around 16% were seen once, and the ten largest hold roughly 1.6%. From germline, CDR1 is SNHLY and CDR2 FYNNEI. The germline V and J ends were trimmed by 6 bases and 0 bases, with 9 bases remaining between them. CDR3 length: 14 amino acids.

Sequenced input: peripheral blood. The chain carries TRBV2 and TRBJ1-5; D unresolved. The TCR originated in a woman between 18 and 29 years old with Graves' ophthalmopathy. CDR3 loop: CASREVDSNQPQHF. The DNA for the CDR3 is TGTGCCAGCAGAGAGGTGGATAGCAATCAGCCCCAGCATTTT.